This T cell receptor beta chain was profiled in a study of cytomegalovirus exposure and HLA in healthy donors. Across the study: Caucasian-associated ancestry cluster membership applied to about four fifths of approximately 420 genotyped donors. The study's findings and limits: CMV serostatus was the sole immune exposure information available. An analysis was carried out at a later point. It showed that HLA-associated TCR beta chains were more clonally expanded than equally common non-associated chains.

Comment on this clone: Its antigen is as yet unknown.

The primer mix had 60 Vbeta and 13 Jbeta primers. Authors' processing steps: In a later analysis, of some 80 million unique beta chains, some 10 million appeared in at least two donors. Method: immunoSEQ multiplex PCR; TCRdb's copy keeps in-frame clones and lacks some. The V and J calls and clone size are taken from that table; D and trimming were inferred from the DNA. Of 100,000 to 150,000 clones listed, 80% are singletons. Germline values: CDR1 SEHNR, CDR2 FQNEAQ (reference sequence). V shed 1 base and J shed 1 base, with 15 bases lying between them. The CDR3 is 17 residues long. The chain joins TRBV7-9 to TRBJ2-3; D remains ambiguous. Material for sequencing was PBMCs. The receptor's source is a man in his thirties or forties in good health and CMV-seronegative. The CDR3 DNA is TGTGCCAGCAGCTTAGTAACAAAAACAGTACGCACAGATACGCAGTATTTT. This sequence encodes CASSLVTKTVRTDTQYF.